The T cell receptor (beta chain) described here comes from a study of cytomegalovirus exposure and HLA in healthy donors. Study findings and constraints: Common viral pathogens (according to a later analysis) appeared linked to several of the most significant clusters. Reportedly, cytomegalovirus status was diagnosed with high sensitivity and specificity.

Regarding this clone: The target antigen is unknown.

The PCR used 60 Vbeta and 13 Jbeta primers. Authors' data handling: In a later analysis, 10 million to 11 million of some 80 million unique beta chains occurred in at least two donors. Profiled with immunoSEQ multiplex PCR; TCRdb holds only in-frame clones, not every one. That table gives V, J and clone size, and the DNA gave D and trimming. The sample has about 260,000 clones; around four fifths are singletons. The CDR3 has 19 residues. The V end lost 0 bases, the J end lost 4 bases, and 25 bases lay between the germline ends. Per the germline V gene, CDR1 is SGHTA and CDR2 is FQGNSA. The genes are TRBV7-2 and TRBJ2-7; D is possibly TRBD1 (5 bases). This receptor was taken from a woman aged 40 to 50 in good health and CMV-seropositive. The sample taken for sequencing was PBMCs. The CDR3 DNA sequence: TGTGCCAGCAGCTTAGCGATTAAGCGAACCGCGACAGCCTTTTACGAGCAGTACTTC. Residues: CASSLAIKRTATAFYEQYF.